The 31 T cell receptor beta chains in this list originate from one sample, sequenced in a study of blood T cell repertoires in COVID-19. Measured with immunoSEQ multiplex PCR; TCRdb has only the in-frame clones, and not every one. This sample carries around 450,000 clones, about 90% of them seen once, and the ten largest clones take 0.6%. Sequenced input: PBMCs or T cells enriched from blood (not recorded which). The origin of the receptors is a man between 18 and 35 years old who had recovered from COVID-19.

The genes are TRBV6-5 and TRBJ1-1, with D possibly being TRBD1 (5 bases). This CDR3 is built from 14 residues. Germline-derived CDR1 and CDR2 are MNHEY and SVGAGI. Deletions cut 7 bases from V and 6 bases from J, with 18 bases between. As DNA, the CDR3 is TGTGCCAGCACTCAACAGGCATCCCCCTCTGAAGCTTTCTTT. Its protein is CASTQQASPSEAFF.

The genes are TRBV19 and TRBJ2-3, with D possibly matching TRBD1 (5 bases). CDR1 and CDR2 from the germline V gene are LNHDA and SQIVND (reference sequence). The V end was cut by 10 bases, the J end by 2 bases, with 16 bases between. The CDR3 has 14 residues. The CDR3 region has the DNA TGTGCCACTGGGGCCGGACATACCACAGATACGCAGTATTTT. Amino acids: CATGAGHTTDTQYF.

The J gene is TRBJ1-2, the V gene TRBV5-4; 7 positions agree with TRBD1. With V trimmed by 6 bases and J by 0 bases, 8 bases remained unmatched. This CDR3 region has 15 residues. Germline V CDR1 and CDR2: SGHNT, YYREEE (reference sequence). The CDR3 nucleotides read TGTGCCAGCACCATCCGGGACAGCCCTAACTATGGCTACACCTTC. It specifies CASTIRDSPNYGYTF.

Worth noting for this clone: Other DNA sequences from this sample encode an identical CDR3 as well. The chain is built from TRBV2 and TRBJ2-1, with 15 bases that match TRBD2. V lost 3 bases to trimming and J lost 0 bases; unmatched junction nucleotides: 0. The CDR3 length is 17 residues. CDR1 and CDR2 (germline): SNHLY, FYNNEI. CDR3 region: CASSEGLAGGSYNEQFF. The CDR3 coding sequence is TGTGCCAGCAGTGAGGGACTAGCGGGAGGCTCCTACAATGAGCAGTTCTTC.

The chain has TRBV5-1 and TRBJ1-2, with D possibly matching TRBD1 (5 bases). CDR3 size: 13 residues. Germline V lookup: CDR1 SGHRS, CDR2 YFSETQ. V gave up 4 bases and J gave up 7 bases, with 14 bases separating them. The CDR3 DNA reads TGCGCCAGCAGCCAGACAGAAAAGGGTGGCTACACCTTC. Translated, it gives CASSQTEKGGYTF.

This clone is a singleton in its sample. DNA of the CDR3: TGCGCCAGCAGTTCGGGGAACTCTGGAAACACCATATATTTT. It translates to CASSSGNSGNTIYF. V is TRBV4-1 and J is TRBJ1-3, with D unresolved. The CDR3 loop spans 14 amino acids. CDR1 is MGHRA and CDR2 is YSYEKL in the germline V gene. Trimming stripped 6 bases from V and 0 bases from J, with 9 bases between.

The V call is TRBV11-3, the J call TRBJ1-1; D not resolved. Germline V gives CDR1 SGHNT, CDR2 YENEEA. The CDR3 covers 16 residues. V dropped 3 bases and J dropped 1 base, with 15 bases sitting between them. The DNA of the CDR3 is TGTGCCAGCAGCTTGTTCGCGCGCACCTGGAACACTGAAGCTTTCTTT. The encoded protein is CASSLFARTWNTEAFF.

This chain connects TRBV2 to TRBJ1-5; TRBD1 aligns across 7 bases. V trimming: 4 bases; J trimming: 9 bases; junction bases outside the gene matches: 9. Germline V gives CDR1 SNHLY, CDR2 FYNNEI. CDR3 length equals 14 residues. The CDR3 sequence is CASSGTGGKWPQHF. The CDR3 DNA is TGTGCCAGCAGTGGGACAGGAGGGAAGTGGCCCCAGCATTTT.

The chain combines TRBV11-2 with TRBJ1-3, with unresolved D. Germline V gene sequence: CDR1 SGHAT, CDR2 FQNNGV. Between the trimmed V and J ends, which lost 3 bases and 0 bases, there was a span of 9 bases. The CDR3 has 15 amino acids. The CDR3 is CASSFEASSGNTIYF. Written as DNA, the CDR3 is TGTGCCAGCAGCTTTGAGGCTTCCTCTGGAAACACCATATATTTT.

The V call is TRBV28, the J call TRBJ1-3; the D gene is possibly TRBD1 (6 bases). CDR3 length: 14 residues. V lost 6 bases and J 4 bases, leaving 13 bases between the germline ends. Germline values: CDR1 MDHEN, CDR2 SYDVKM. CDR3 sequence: CASRPDRKGNTIYF. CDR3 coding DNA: TGTGCCAGCAGACCCGACAGGAAAGGAAACACCATATATTTT. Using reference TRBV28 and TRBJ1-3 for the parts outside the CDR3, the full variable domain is DVKVTQSSRYLVKRTGEKVFLECVQDMDHENMFWYRQDPGLGLRLIYFSYDVKMKEKGDIPEGYSVSREKKERFSLILESASTNQTSMYLCASRPDRKGNTIYFGEGSWLTVV.

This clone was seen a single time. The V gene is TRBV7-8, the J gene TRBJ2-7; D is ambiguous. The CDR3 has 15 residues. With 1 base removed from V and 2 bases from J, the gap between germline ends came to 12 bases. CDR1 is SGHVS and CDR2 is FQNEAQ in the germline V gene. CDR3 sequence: CASSLDSGPPYEQYF. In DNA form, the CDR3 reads TGTGCCAGCAGCTTAGATTCGGGTCCCCCCTACGAGCAGTACTTC.

This chain's CDR3 is CASSQGPTEAFF. The CDR3 DNA is TGTGCCAGCAGCCAAGGGCCCACTGAAGCTTTCTTT. The chain is built from TRBV3-1 (or the pseudogene TRBV3-2) and TRBJ1-1; D uncertain. V was shortened by 1 base and J by 4 bases, with 4 bases between the two germline ends. The V gene's germline CDR1 is LGHDT and CDR2 YNNKEL (reference sequence). The CDR3 runs to 12 residues.

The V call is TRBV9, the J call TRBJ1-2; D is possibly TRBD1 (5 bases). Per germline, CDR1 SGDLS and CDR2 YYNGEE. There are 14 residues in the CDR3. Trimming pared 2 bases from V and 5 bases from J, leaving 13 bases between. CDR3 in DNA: TGTGCCAGCAGCGTGGAAACAGGCTTGTATGGCTACACCTTC. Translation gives CASSVETGLYGYTF. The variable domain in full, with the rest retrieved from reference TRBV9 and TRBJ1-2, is DSGVTQTPKHLITATGQRVTLRCSPRSGDLSVYWYQQSLDQGLQFLIQYYNGEERAKGNILERFSAQQFPDLHSELNLSSLELGDSALYFCASSVETGLYGYTFGSGTRLTVV.

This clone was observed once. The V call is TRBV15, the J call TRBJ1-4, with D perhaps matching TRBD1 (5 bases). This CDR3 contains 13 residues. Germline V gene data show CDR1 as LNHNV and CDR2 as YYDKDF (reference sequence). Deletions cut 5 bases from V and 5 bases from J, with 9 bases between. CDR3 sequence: CATSDNRNEKLFF. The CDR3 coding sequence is TGTGCCACCAGCGACAACAGGAATGAAAAACTGTTTTTT.

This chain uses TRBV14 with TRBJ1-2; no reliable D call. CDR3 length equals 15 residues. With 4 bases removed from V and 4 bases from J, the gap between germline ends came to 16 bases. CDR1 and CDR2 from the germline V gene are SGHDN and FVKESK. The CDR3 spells CASSPTSGKGYGYTF. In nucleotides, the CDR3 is TGTGCCAGCAGCCCTACTTCGGGAAAGGGCTATGGCTACACCTTC. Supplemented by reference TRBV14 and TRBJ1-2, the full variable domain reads EAGVTQFPSHSVIEKGQTVTLRCDPISGHDNLYWYRRVMGKEIKFLLHFVKESKQDESGMPNNRFLAERTGGTYSTLKVQPAELEDSGVYFCASSPTSGKGYGYTFGSGTRLTVV.

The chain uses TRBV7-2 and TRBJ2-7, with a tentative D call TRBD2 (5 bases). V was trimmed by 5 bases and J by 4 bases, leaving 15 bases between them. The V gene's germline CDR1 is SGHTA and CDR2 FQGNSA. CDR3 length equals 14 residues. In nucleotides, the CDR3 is TGTGCCAGCAGCCTGGACTCCCTGAGGTACGAGCAGTACTTC. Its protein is CASSLDSLRYEQYF. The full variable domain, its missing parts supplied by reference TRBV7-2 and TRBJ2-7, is GAGVSQSPSNKVTEKGKDVELRCDPISGHTALYWYRQSLGQGLEFLIYFQGNSAPDKSGLPSDRFSAERTGGSVSTLTIQRTQQEDSAVYLCASSLDSLRYEQYFGPGTRLTVT.

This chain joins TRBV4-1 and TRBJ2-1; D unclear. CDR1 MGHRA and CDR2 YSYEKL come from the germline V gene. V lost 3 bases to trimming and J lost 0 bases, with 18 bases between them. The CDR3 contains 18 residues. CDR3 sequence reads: CASSQQPRVLSSYNEQFF. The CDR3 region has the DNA TGCGCCAGCAGCCAGCAACCCCGGGTCCTGAGCTCCTACAATGAGCAGTTCTTC.

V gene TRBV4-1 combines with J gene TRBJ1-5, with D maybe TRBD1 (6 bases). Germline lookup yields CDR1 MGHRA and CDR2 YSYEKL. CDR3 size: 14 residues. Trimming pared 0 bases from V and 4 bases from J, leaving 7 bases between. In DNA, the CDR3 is TGCGCCAGCAGCCAAGAAAGGGGGAATCAGCCCCAGCATTTT. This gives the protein CASSQERGNQPQHF.

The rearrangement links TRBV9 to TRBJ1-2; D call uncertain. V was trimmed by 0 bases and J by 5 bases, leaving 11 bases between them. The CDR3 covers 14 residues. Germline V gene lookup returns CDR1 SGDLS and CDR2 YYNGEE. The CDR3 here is CASSVEDGIYGYTF. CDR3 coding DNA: TGTGCCAGCAGCGTAGAGGACGGGATTTATGGCTACACCTTC.

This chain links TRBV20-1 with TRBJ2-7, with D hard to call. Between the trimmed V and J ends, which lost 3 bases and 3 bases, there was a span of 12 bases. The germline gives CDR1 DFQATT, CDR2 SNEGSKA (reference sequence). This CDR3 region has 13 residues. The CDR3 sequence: CSASSDLDYEQYF. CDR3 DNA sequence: TGCAGTGCTAGTTCCGACCTAGACTACGAGCAGTACTTC.

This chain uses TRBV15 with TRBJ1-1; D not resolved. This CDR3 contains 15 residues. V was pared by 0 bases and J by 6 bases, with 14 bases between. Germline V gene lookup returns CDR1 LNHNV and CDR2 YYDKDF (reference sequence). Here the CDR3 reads CATSRDREGTPEAFF. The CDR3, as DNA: TGTGCCACCAGCAGAGATCGGGAGGGTACCCCTGAAGCTTTCTTT.

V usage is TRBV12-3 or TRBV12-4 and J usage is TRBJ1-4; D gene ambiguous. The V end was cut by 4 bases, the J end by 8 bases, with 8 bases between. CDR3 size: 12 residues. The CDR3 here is CASSWGEEKLFF. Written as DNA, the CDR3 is TGTGCCAGCAGTTGGGGAGAGGAAAAACTGTTTTTT.

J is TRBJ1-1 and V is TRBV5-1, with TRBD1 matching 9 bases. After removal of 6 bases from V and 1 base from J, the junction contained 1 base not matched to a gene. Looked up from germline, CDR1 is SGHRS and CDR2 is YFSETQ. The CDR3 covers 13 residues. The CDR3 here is CASMGQGNTEAFF. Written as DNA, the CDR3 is TGCGCCAGCATGGGACAGGGGAACACTGAAGCTTTCTTT.

The CDR3 coding sequence is TGTGCCAGTCGAACCGAAGACAGGGCGAACACTGAAGCTTTCTTT. Amino acids: CASRTEDRANTEAFF. The chain links TRBV19 to TRBJ1-1, with TRBD1 matching 7 bases. CDR1 is LNHDA, CDR2 SQIVND, per germline (reference sequence). Trimming took 8 bases from V and 1 from J; bases not matched to a gene: 10. The CDR3 is 15 amino acids.

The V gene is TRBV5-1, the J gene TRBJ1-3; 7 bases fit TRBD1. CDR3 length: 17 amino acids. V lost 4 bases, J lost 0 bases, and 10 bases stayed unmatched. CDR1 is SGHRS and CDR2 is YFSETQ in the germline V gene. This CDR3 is CASSLKTGQPSGNTIYF. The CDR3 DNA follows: TGCGCCAGCAGCCTTAAGACAGGGCAACCCTCTGGAAACACCATATATTTT.

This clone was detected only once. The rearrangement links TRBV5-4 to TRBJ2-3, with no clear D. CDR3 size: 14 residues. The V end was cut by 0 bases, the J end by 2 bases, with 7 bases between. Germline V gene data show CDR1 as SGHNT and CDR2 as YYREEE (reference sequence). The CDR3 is CASSLGLDTDTQYF. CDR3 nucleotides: TGTGCCAGCAGCTTGGGACTGGACACAGATACGCAGTATTTT.

The CDR3 DNA reads TGTGCCAGCAGCTTAGCCGGGACCTACAATGAGCAGTTCTTC. This gives the protein CASSLAGTYNEQFF. The chain combines TRBV7-9 with TRBJ2-1; D perhaps matches TRBD2 (5 bases). The V end was cut by 0 bases, the J end by 2 bases, with 5 bases between. CDR3 length: 14 residues. Per germline, CDR1 SEHNR and CDR2 FQNEAQ (reference sequence).

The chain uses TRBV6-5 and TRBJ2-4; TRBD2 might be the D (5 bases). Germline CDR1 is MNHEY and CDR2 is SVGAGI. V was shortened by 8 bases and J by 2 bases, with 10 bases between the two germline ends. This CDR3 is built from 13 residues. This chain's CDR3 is CASGPGSKNIQYF. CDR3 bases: TGTGCCAGCGGGCCGGGATCCAAAAACATTCAGTACTTC.

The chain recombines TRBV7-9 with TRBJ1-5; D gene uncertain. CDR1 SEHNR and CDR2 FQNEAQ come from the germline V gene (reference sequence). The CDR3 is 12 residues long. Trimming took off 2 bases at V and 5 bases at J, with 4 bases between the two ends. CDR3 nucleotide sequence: TGTGCCAGCAGCTTATTAGATCAGCCCCAGCATTTT. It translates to CASSLLDQPQHF.

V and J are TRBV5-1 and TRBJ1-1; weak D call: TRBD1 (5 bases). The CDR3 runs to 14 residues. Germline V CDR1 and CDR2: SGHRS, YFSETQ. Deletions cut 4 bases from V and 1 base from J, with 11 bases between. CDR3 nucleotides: TGCGCCAGCAGCCCCGGACACCAGAACACTGAAGCTTTCTTT. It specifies CASSPGHQNTEAFF. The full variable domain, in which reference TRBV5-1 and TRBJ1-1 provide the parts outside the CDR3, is KAGVTQTPRYLIKTRGQQVTLSCSPISGHRSVSWYQQTPGQGLQFLFEYFSETQRNKGNFPGRFSGRQFSNSRSEMNVSTLELGDSALYLCASSPGHQNTEAFFGQGTRLTVV.

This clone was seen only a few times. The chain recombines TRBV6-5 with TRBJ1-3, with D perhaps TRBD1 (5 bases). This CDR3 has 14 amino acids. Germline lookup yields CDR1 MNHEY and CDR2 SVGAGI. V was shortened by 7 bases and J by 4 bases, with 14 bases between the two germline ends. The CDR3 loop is CASMLGVRGNTIYF. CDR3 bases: TGTGCCAGCATGTTAGGGGTGCGAGGAAACACCATATATTTT.